This T cell receptor beta chain was captured by sequencing in a study of blood T cell repertoires in COVID-19. This CDR3 has 13 residues. Germline V gene lookup returns CDR1 MNHEY and CDR2 SVGAGI. V dropped 6 bases and J dropped 0; count of bases not matched to a gene: 1. Authors' analysis steps: Reference gene primer amplification in the assay estimated nucleated cell counts. The method was immunoSEQ multiplex PCR; TCRdb's version includes in-frame clones alone and lacks a portion of them. V, J and clone size derive from that table, while D and trimming were established from the DNA sequence. The sample shows some 100,000 clones, around 90% of them seen only once.

The receptor comes from a woman in her fifties or sixties with acute or convalescent COVID-19. The chain has TRBV6-5 and TRBJ1-2; 7 bases are shared with TRBD1. Sequencing input: peripheral blood. CDR3 bases: TGTGCCAGCAGCGGACAGGCTAACTATGGCTACACCTTC. It is translated as CASSGQANYGYTF.